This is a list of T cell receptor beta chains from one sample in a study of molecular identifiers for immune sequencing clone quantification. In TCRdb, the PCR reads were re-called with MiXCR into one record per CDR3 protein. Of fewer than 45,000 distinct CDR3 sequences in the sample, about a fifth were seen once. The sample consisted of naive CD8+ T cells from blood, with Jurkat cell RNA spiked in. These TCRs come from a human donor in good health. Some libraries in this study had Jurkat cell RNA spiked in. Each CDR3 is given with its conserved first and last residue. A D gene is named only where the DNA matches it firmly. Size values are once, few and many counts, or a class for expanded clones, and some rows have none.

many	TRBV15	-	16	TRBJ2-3	TGTGCCACCAGTACTGGGGGAAGGCTTTCAACAGATACGCAGTATTTT	CATSTGGRLSTDTQYF
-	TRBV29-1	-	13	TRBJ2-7	TGCAGCGCCCACGTAACGGGAATGGGCGAGCAGTACTTC	CSAHVTGMGEQYF
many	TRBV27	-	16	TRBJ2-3	TGTGCCAGCAGTTTATTCGGTGGGTTTCCCACAGATACGCAGTATTTT	CASSLFGGFPTDTQYF
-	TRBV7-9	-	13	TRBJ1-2	TGTGCCAGCAGCTCTACGGTCGTGCAAGGCTACACCTTC	CASSSTVVQGYTF
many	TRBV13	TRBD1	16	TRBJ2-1	TGTGCCAGCAGCTTAACTGGACAGGGGAAGAGGAATGAGCAGTTCTTC	CASSLTGQGKRNEQFF
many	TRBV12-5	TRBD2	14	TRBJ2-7	TGTGCTAGTGGTTCCTGGGGGGGGAGCGACGAGCAGTACTTC	CASGSWGGSDEQYF
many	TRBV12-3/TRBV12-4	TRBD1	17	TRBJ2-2	TGTGCCAGCAGTAAGGACAGGGGATACCTGAACACCGGGGAGCTGTTTTTT	CASSKDRGYLNTGELFF
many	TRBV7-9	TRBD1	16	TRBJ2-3	TGTGCCAGCAGCTCCAGGGGGACGGTGATTTTGGATACGCAGTATTTT	CASSSRGTVILDTQYF
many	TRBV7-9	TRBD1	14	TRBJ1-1	TGTGCCAGCAGCTCGACAGGGGAGGGCACTGAAGCTTTCTTT	CASSSTGEGTEAFF
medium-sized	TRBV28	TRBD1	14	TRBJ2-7	TGTGCCAGCAGCCTCGGGACAGGTCCGTACGAGCAGTACTTC	CASSLGTGPYEQYF
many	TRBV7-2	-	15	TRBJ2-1	TGTGCCAGCAGCCTCTGGGACCCTTCCTACAATGAGCAGTTCTTC	CASSLWDPSYNEQFF
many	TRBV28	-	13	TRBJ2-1	TGTGCCAGCAGCCCCCCGGAGCTCGATGAGCAGTTCTTC	CASSPPELDEQFF
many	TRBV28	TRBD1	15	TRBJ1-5	TGTGCCAGCAGTTTGGACAGGGGGATGGATCAGCCCCAGCATTTT	CASSLDRGMDQPQHF
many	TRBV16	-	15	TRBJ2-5	TGTGCCAGCAGCCAATCCACTAGCAGCGCCGAGACCCAGTACTTC	CASSQSTSSAETQYF
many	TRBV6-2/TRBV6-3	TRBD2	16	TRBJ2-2	TGTGCCAGCAGTATTCAAGCGGGAGCGGAGCCCGGGGAGCTGTTTTTT	CASSIQAGAEPGELFF
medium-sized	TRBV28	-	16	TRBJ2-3	TGTGCCAGCAGTGGCGGAGAGGGGTGGGCCACAGATACGCAGTATTTT	CASSGGEGWATDTQYF